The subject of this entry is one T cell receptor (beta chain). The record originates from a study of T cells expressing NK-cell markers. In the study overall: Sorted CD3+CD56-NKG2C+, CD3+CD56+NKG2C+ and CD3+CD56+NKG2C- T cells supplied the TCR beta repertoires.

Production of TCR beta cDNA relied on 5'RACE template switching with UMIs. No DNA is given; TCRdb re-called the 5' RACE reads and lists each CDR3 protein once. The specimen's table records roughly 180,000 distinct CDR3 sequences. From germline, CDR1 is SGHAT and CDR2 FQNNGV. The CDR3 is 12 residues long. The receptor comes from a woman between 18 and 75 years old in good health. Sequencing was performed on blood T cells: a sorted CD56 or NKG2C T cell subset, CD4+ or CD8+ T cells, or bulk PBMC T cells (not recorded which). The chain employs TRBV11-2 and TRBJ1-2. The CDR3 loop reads CASSFAAGGYTF.